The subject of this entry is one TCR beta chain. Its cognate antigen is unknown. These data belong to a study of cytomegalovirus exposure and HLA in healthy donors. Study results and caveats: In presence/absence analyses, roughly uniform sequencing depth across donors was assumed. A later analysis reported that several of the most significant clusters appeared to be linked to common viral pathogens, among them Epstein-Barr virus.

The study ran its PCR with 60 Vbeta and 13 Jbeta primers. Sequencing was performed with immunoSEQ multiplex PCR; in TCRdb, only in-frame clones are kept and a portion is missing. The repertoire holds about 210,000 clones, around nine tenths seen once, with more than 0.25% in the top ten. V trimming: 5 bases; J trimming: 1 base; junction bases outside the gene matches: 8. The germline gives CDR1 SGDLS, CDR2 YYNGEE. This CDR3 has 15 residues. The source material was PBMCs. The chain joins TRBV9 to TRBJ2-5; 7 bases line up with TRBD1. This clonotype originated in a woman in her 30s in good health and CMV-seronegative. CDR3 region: CASSGTAITQETQYF. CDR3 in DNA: TGTGCCAGCAGTGGGACAGCCATCACCCAAGAGACCCAGTACTTC.